The 22 T cell receptor beta chains in this list originate from one sample, sequenced in a study of lung T cells in sarcoidosis with Löfgren's syndrome (dated by TCRdb to the late 2010s). Sequenced using an Illumina MiSeq. TCRdb reprocessing: public reads trimmed at Q25 with fastp, clones called with MiXCR, in-frame beta chains kept. Records with the same CDR3 protein are collapsed into one entry carrying the most frequent genes and DNA. Recorded for this sample are more than 50,000 distinct CDR3 sequences; less than 25% of them occurred a single time. The ten largest make up 2.3% of the sample. Material: CD4+ T cells from PBMCs. All receptors come from a human donor with sarcoidosis (Löfgren's syndrome or another form), or a control subject (not recorded which).

Regarding this clonotype: This may be a read error: a much more frequent sequence differs by one nucleotide. The chain has TRBV24-1 and TRBJ2-1; D is undetermined. This CDR3 has 12 amino acids. V shed 4 bases and J shed 5 bases, with 5 bases lying between them. CDR1 is KGHDR, CDR2 SFDVKD, per germline. The CDR3 loop is CATSDQNNEQFF. The CDR3 DNA reads TGTGCCACCAGTGACCAAAACAATGAGCAGTTCTTC.

The chain recombines TRBV12-3 or TRBV12-4 with TRBJ2-5; D not resolved. The CDR3 extends over 13 amino acids. V lost 3 bases, J lost 3 bases, and 8 bases lay in between. CDR3 region: CASSFGQKETQYF. As DNA, the CDR3 is TGTGCCAGCAGTTTCGGGCAGAAAGAGACCCAGTACTTC.

In this sample, this clonotype turned up many times. The rearrangement links TRBV6-1 to TRBJ2-7; perhaps TRBD2 as D (5 bases). V dropped 6 bases and J dropped 2 bases, with 11 bases sitting between them. This CDR3 is built from 13 residues. Germline V lookup: CDR1 MNHNS, CDR2 SASEGT. This chain's CDR3 is CASRAAGAYEQYF. The DNA of the CDR3 is TGTGCCAGCAGGGCGGCCGGGGCCTACGAGCAGTACTTC.

The chain uses TRBV29-1 and TRBJ2-1; D is unclear. V lost 8 bases and J lost 4, with 12 bases in between. The CDR3 totals 12 residues. Germline values: CDR1 SQVTM, CDR2 ANQGSEA. The CDR3 loop reads CSYGNGYNEQFF. CDR3 in DNA: TGCAGCTACGGAAACGGGTACAATGAGCAGTTCTTC.

This clonotype was found a few times. The chain combines TRBV7-3 with TRBJ2-1; possible D gene TRBD2, 6 bases. Germline CDR1 SGHTA, CDR2 FQGTGA. CDR3 size: 15 residues. Trimming removed 0 bases at V and 4 bases at J, with 10 bases between. The CDR3 region has the DNA TGTGCCAGCAGCTTAACGATGGAGGGTTACAATGAGCAGTTCTTC. Amino acids: CASSLTMEGYNEQFF.

This clonotype came up many times. This chain uses TRBV20-1 with TRBJ1-1, with a tentative D call TRBD1 (6 bases). The CDR3 covers 13 residues. With 6 bases removed from V and 7 bases from J, the gap between germline ends came to 18 bases. In germline, CDR1 is DFQATT, CDR2 SNEGSKA (reference sequence). The CDR3 DNA follows: TGCAGTGCCCCCCGACAGGCCCGAAATGAAGCTTTCTTT. This translates into CSAPRQARNEAFF.

The chain joins TRBV19 to TRBJ2-3, with 7 nucleotides matching TRBD1. The length of the CDR3 is 13 residues. V lost 9 bases, J lost 0 bases, and 3 bases stayed unmatched. The germline gives CDR1 LNHDA, CDR2 SQIVND (reference sequence). The CDR3 protein is CASKDRSTDTQYF. The CDR3 DNA follows: TGTGCCAGCAAGGACAGGAGCACAGATACGCAGTATTTT.

The chain recombines TRBV2 with TRBJ1-6; D unclear. Germline V CDR1 and CDR2: SNHLY, FYNNEI. V lost 5 bases and J lost 2, with 7 bases in between. The CDR3 runs to 14 residues. The CDR3 DNA follows: TGTGCCAGCAGTCCCAGCCCCTATAATTCACCCCTCCACTTT. Amino acids: CASSPSPYNSPLHF.

As to this clonotype: One base away lies a much larger clone, so this may be a sequencing read error. No conserved phenylalanine or tryptophan is present at the end of the CDR3, so a read error is the likely explanation. The rearrangement links TRBV7-2 to TRBJ1-1; D is perhaps TRBD1 (6 bases). V shed 5 bases and J shed 10 bases, with 14 bases lying between them. The CDR3 has 12 amino acids. CDR1 and CDR2 from the germline V gene are SGHTA and FQGNSA. Here the CDR3 reads CASSRPGEGAFI. CDR3 in DNA: TGTGCCAGCAGCCGGCCAGGGGAGGGAGCTTTCATT.

In this sample, this clonotype turned up many times. The genes are TRBV4-1 and TRBJ2-1; 8 bases match TRBD1. J gave up 8 bases and V 5 bases, and 14 bases lay outside the gene matches. This CDR3 spans 16 amino acids. CDR1 MGHRA and CDR2 YSYEKL come from the germline V gene. The DNA for the CDR3 is TGCGCCAGCAGCTTATCCAGGGGGCGCCCCGGAGATGAGCAGTTCTTC. It specifies CASSLSRGRPGDEQFF.

As regards this clonotype: This may be a read error, as it is one base from a much larger clone. CDR3 region: CASNERRSSGANVLTF. The CDR3 DNA reads as TGTGCCAGCAATGAAAGACGGAGCTCTGGGGCCAACGTCCTGACTTTC. This rearrangement joins TRBV25-1 to TRBJ2-6; D not resolved. The CDR3 length is 16 residues. In germline, CDR1 is MGHDK, CDR2 SYGVNS.

This clonotype was seen ten or more times. This chain connects TRBV28 to TRBJ1-5, with D possibly TRBD1 on 5 matching bases. The CDR3 length is 14 residues. Per the germline V gene, CDR1 is MDHEN and CDR2 is SYDVKM. The V gene lost 4 bases and the J gene lost 2 bases, with 9 bases spanning the gap. Written as DNA, the CDR3 is TGTGCCAGCAGTTCCACGACAGGCAATCAGCCCCAGCATTTT. Translating gives CASSSTTGNQPQHF.

This clonotype was counted only a few times. This CDR3 is missing its conserved last phenylalanine or tryptophan, likely due to a read error. In DNA, the CDR3 is TGCAGTGCTAGGTCCTACAGCGGGAGCGGCTACAATGAGCAGTTCCTC. It yields the protein CSARSYSGSGYNEQFL. V is TRBV20-1 and J is TRBJ2-1, with 8 bases aligning to TRBD2. J gave up 3 bases and V 3 bases, and 10 bases lay outside the gene matches. Germline values: CDR1 DFQATT, CDR2 SNEGSKA (reference sequence). This CDR3 contains 16 residues.

This clonotype was detected many times. V is TRBV11-2 and J is TRBJ2-1; D remains ambiguous. The CDR3 runs to 11 residues. The germline V and J ends were trimmed by 5 bases and 9 bases, with 8 bases remaining between them. Per the germline V gene, CDR1 is SGHAT and CDR2 is FQNNGV. The CDR3 region has the DNA TGTGCCAGCAGCCGGGTCGGTGAGCAGTTCTTC. It yields the protein CASSRVGEQFF. Full variable domain (rest looked up from reference TRBV11-2 and TRBJ2-1): EAGVAQSPRYKIIEKRQSVAFWCNPISGHATLYWYQQILGQGPKLLIQFQNNGVVDDSQLPKDRFSAERLKGVDSTLKIQPAKLEDSAVYLCASSRVGEQFFGPGTRLTVL.

This clonotype was detected only a few times. V and J are TRBV5-1 and TRBJ2-2; TRBD1 might be the D (5 bases). The length of the CDR3 is 17 residues. From germline, CDR1 is SGHRS and CDR2 YFSETQ. V was cut by 1 base and J by 1 base, with 14 bases left in between. CDR3 nucleotide sequence: TGCGCCAGCAGCTTGAAGGGGCAGGGTCGGAACACCGGGGAGCTGTTTTTT. It translates to CASSLKGQGRNTGELFF.

This clonotype appeared a few times. This chain links TRBV2 with TRBJ1-2; the match to TRBD1 covers 10 bases. CDR3 length equals 16 residues. V shed 6 bases, J shed 4 bases, and the junction held 11 bases outside the gene matches. CDR1 and CDR2 from the germline V gene are SNHLY and FYNNEI. CDR3: CASSGTGDPFSYGYTF. The CDR3 DNA follows: TGTGCCAGCAGCGGGACAGGGGACCCCTTTTCCTATGGCTACACCTTC.

V and J are TRBV18 and TRBJ2-6; D gene ambiguous. This CDR3 contains 16 residues. CDR1 and CDR2 (germline): KGHSH, LQKENI. Trimming took 4 bases from V and 0 from J, leaving 10 bases between them. The CDR3 nucleotides read TGTGCCAGCTCACTCCTGGACGGCTCTGGGGCCAACGTCCTGACTTTC. Translating gives CASSLLDGSGANVLTF.

The chain has TRBV19 and TRBJ2-1; D tentatively fits TRBD1 or TRBD2 (5 bases each). Looked up from germline, CDR1 is LNHDA and CDR2 is SQIVND (reference sequence). The CDR3 loop spans 17 amino acids. V was clipped by 9 bases and J by 8 bases, with 29 bases between them. CDR3 sequence reads: CASTHLGLMGEHDEQFF. The CDR3 DNA reads as TGTGCCAGCACACATCTAGGACTTATGGGGGAACACGATGAGCAGTTCTTC.

About this clonotype: A much larger clone differs by one base, so this may be a read error. CDR3 bases: TGTGCCACCAGTGATCCGACAGAGAGCGCAGATACGCAGTATTTT. Its translation is CATSDPTESADTQYF. The chain links TRBV24-1 to TRBJ2-3, with D possibly matching TRBD1 (5 bases). Looked up from germline, CDR1 is KGHDR and CDR2 is SFDVKD. V lost 3 bases to trimming and J lost 4 bases, with 13 bases between them. CDR3 length: 15 amino acids.

Ten or more counts support this clonotype. The chain is built from TRBV27 and TRBJ2-7; D remains unclear. The V end lost 2 bases, the J end lost 2 bases, and 7 bases lay between the germline ends. CDR3 size: 13 residues. CDR1 and CDR2 from the germline V gene are MNHEY and SMNVEV (reference sequence). CDR3 bases: TGTGCCAGCAGTTTAAAGGCAACCTACGAGCAGTACTTC. As protein: CASSLKATYEQYF.

This clonotype was picked up a small number of times. The V gene is TRBV14, the J gene TRBJ2-2, with a possible D match to TRBD2 (5 bases). Trimming cost V 3 bases and J 5 bases, with 16 bases left between them. CDR1 SGHDN and CDR2 FVKESK come from the germline V gene. There are 16 residues in the CDR3. In DNA, the CDR3 is TGTGCCAGCAGCCACATTGTCGGGGTCTTGACCGGGGAGCTGTTTTTT. Its protein is CASSHIVGVLTGELFF.

The table lists this clonotype with many counts. The chain uses TRBV28 and TRBJ1-5, with TRBD1 identical over 9 bases. This CDR3 is 14 amino acids long. V was clipped by 2 bases and J by 7 bases; unmatched bases: 3. Per the germline V gene, CDR1 is MDHEN and CDR2 is SYDVKM. CDR3 region: CASSLTGGSQPQHF. DNA for the CDR3: TGTGCCAGCAGTTTAACAGGGGGCAGCCAGCCCCAGCATTTT.